These 30 T cell receptor beta chains were all obtained from the same sample, sequenced in a study of blood T cell repertoires in COVID-19. Profiled with immunoSEQ multiplex PCR; TCRdb holds only in-frame clones, not every one. Among some 70,000 clones listed, about 90% were seen once. The material sequenced was peripheral blood. The receptors shown here come from a human donor with active COVID-19. The donor label of this sample is uncertain.

The chain couples TRBV10-1 to TRBJ2-1; no definite D call. The length of the CDR3 is 13 residues. Germline-derived CDR1 and CDR2 are WNHNN and SYGVQD (reference sequence). V was clipped by 4 bases and J by 4 bases, with 8 bases between them. The CDR3 loop is CASSATGYNEQFF. CDR3 DNA: TGCGCCAGCAGTGCGACTGGATACAATGAGCAGTTCTTC.

The chain uses TRBV2 and TRBJ2-5; TRBD1 aligns across 7 bases. The J segment lost 5 bases and the V segment lost 6 bases, leaving 6 bases of the junction unmatched. From germline, CDR1 is SNHLY and CDR2 FYNNEI. The CDR3 extends over 13 amino acids. The CDR3 nucleotides read TGTGCCAGCAGCCCCACAGGGGCCGAGACCCAGTACTTC. Amino acid sequence: CASSPTGAETQYF.

The V and J genes are TRBV5-6 and TRBJ1-1; D unclear. Germline loops: CDR1 SGHDT, CDR2 YYEEEE. Deletions cut 3 bases from V and 3 bases from J, with 12 bases between. CDR3 length equals 14 residues. CDR3 sequence: CASSSAPSDTEAFF. CDR3 nucleotides: TGTGCCAGCAGCTCCGCCCCATCGGACACTGAAGCTTTCTTT.

This clone has a single count. The genes are TRBV10-3 and TRBJ1-4, with TRBD1 matching 10 bases. The germline V gene encodes CDR1 ENHRY and CDR2 SYGVKD. The junction had 2 bases not matched to a gene; V was cut back by 3 bases and J by 1 base. The length of the CDR3 is 16 residues. In nucleotides, the CDR3 is TGTGCCATCAGTGAAGACAGGGGGCGAACTAATGAAAAACTGTTTTTT. Translating it yields CAISEDRGRTNEKLFF.

This sequence joins TRBV6-5 and TRBJ2-7; 10 bases match TRBD1. The CDR3 length is 15 residues. V lost 4 bases, J lost 7 bases, and 10 bases stayed unmatched. The V gene's germline CDR1 is MNHEY and CDR2 SVGAGI. The CDR3 here is CASSSPGQGIGEQYF. CDR3 bases: TGTGCCAGCAGTTCGCCGGGACAGGGGATTGGGGAGCAGTACTTC.

In its sample, this clone was seen a few times. The chain recombines TRBV6-5 with TRBJ2-7, with a weak D call TRBD2 (5 bases). This CDR3 contains 14 residues. The germline CDR1 and CDR2 sequences are MNHEY and SVGAGI. Trimming took 2 bases from V and 5 from J, leaving 13 bases between them. CDR3 nucleotides: TGTGCCAGCAGTTACGGGCGGACTCCAGACGAGCAGTACTTC. Translated, it gives CASSYGRTPDEQYF.

V and J are TRBV11-2 and TRBJ1-2; a weak D match, TRBD1 (6 bases). Germline lookup yields CDR1 SGHAT and CDR2 FQNNGV. Between the trimmed V and J ends, which lost 5 bases and 7 bases, there was a span of 14 bases. This CDR3 contains 13 residues. CDR3 amino acids: CASSPTGFSGYTF. The CDR3 nucleotides read TGTGCCAGCAGCCCGACAGGATTCAGTGGCTACACCTTC.

The chain is built from TRBV4-2 and TRBJ2-3, with 9 positions matching TRBD2. Germline-derived CDR1 and CDR2 are LGHNA and YNFKEQ. The CDR3 consists of 16 residues. The ends lost 4 bases at V and 1 base at J; junction bases unmatched: 6. The CDR3 region is CASSPHRGRGTDTQYF. CDR3 sequence (DNA): TGTGCCAGCAGCCCCCACCGCGGGAGGGGCACAGATACGCAGTATTTT.

The chain recombines TRBV5-4 with TRBJ2-5; 9 nucleotides align to TRBD2. CDR3 length: 14 amino acids. After removal of 10 bases from V and 5 bases from J, the junction contained 12 bases not matched to a gene. Germline V gene sequence: CDR1 SGHNT, CDR2 YYREEE (reference sequence). CDR3 region: CAATSGTSFETQYF. The CDR3 nucleotides are TGTGCCGCGACGTCCGGGACTAGCTTTGAGACCCAGTACTTC.

The chain recombines TRBV19 with TRBJ2-3; 9 nucleotides agree with TRBD1. The germline V gene encodes CDR1 LNHDA and CDR2 SQIVND (reference sequence). The trim removed 3 bases at V and 3 bases at J, leaving 4 bases unmatched. CDR3 length: 15 amino acids. This CDR3 reads CASSIEGQGTDTQYF. The CDR3 DNA sequence: TGTGCCAGTAGTATCGAGGGACAGGGTACAGATACGCAGTATTTT.

The V and J genes are TRBV11-2 and TRBJ2-7; D not resolved. CDR3 length equals 13 residues. The germline V and J ends were trimmed by 1 base and 3 bases, with 7 bases remaining between them. Germline V gives CDR1 SGHAT, CDR2 FQNNGV. CDR3 in amino acids: CASSLAGRYEQYF. DNA of the CDR3: TGTGCCAGCAGCTTAGCAGGTCGCTACGAGCAGTACTTC.

The chain couples TRBV24-1 to TRBJ2-1; TRBD1 matches at 8 bases. With 4 bases clipped from V and 8 bases from J, the junction kept 3 bases outside the gene matches. The length of the CDR3 is 13 residues. Per the germline V gene, CDR1 is KGHDR and CDR2 is SFDVKD. CDR3 loop: CATSEPGGDEQFF. The DNA of the CDR3 is TGTGCCACCAGTGAGCCAGGGGGCGATGAGCAGTTCTTC.

The chain joins TRBV2 to TRBJ2-7; TRBD2 matches at 8 bases. This CDR3 is built from 16 residues. Looked up from germline, CDR1 is SNHLY and CDR2 is FYNNEI. V dropped 2 bases and J dropped 2; count of bases not matched to a gene: 8. CDR3 nucleotides: TGTGCCAGCAGTGAAAGGCCTAGCGGGCCCCCCTACGAGCAGTACTTC. Protein sequence: CASSERPSGPPYEQYF.

V usage is TRBV7-9 and J usage is TRBJ2-1, with D perhaps TRBD2 (5 bases). The CDR3 is 15 residues long. CDR1 and CDR2 (germline): SEHNR, FQNEAQ (reference sequence). V was trimmed by 1 base and J by 6 bases, leaving 13 bases between them. The CDR3 coding sequence is TGTGCCAGCAGCTTAGACAGAGGGATGGGCAATGAGCAGTTCTTC. This encodes CASSLDRGMGNEQFF.

J is TRBJ2-1 and V is TRBV11-2; D might be TRBD2 (5 bases). Looked up from germline, CDR1 is SGHAT and CDR2 is FQNNGV. Trimming removed 5 bases from V and 12 bases from J, with 11 bases in between. The CDR3 covers 11 residues. CDR3 DNA sequence: TGTGCCAGCAGCGAGGGCCCGGGGCAGTTCTTC. The encoded protein is CASSEGPGQFF.

The chain employs TRBV28 and TRBJ2-7; 10 nucleotides agree with TRBD1. V was clipped by 5 bases and J by 2 bases; unmatched bases: 9. This CDR3 has 16 residues. CDR1 and CDR2 (germline): MDHEN, SYDVKM. Here the CDR3 reads CASSPGGTGAAYEQYF. For the CDR3, the DNA is TGTGCCAGCAGTCCGGGGGGGACAGGGGCGGCCTACGAGCAGTACTTC.

The chain uses TRBV28 and TRBJ2-3; a possible D gene is TRBD1 (5 bases). Per germline, CDR1 MDHEN and CDR2 SYDVKM. V lost 5 bases and J 3 bases, leaving 15 bases between the germline ends. The CDR3 sequence is 15 residues long. The CDR3 DNA reads TGTGCCAGCAGTACTCAGGGAAGCAGGACAGATACGCAGTATTTT. It yields the protein CASSTQGSRTDTQYF. Complete variable domain (other parts from reference TRBV28 and TRBJ2-3): DVKVTQSSRYLVKRTGEKVFLECVQDMDHENMFWYRQDPGLGLRLIYFSYDVKMKEKGDIPEGYSVSREKKERFSLILESASTNQTSMYLCASSTQGSRTDTQYFGPGTRLTVL.

This rearrangement joins TRBV19 to TRBJ1-5, with D tentatively TRBD1 (5 bases). V was shortened by 9 bases and J by 9 bases, with 21 bases between the two germline ends. The CDR3 sequence is 14 residues long. The germline V gene has CDR1 LNHDA and CDR2 SQIVND (reference sequence). The CDR3 here is CASRGTALGWPQHF. The CDR3 nucleotides read TGTGCCAGCCGCGGGACCGCCTTGGGTTGGCCCCAGCATTTT.

V and J are TRBV2 and TRBJ2-7; TRBD1 matches at 10 bases. V shed 3 bases and J 3 bases; nucleotides not matched to a gene: 8. The CDR3 is made up of 16 amino acids. Germline CDR1 is SNHLY and CDR2 is FYNNEI. CDR3 residues: CASSDKYRDRGYEQYF. CDR3 nucleotide sequence: TGTGCCAGCAGTGATAAGTACCGGGACAGGGGCTACGAGCAGTACTTC. Based on the CDR3 plus reference TRBV2 and TRBJ2-7, the full variable domain is EPEVTQTPSHQVTQMGQEVILRCVPISNHLYFYWYRQILGQKVEFLVSFYNNEISEKSEIFDDQFSVERPDGSNFTLKIRSTKLEDSAMYFCASSDKYRDRGYEQYFGPGTRLTVT.

The genes are TRBV5-4 and TRBJ2-3, with 9 bases matching TRBD1. With V trimmed by 0 bases and J by 1 base, 6 bases remained unmatched. The CDR3 has 17 amino acids. From germline, CDR1 is SGHNT and CDR2 YYREEE (reference sequence). The CDR3 loop is CASSLELQGAGTDTQYF. CDR3 DNA: TGTGCCAGCAGCTTGGAACTACAGGGGGCGGGCACAGATACGCAGTATTTT.

The chain uses TRBV28 and TRBJ1-6; 7 positions agree with TRBD1. The length of the CDR3 is 16 residues. The J segment lost 5 bases and the V segment lost 2 bases, leaving 6 bases of the junction unmatched. Looked up from germline, CDR1 is MDHEN and CDR2 is SYDVKM. CDR3 bases: TGTGCCAGCAGTTTACTTCCGGGACAGAATAATTCACCCCTCCACTTT. Translating gives CASSLLPGQNNSPLHF.

The chain couples TRBV5-1 to TRBJ1-1; perhaps TRBD1 as D (6 bases). Germline CDR1 is SGHRS and CDR2 is YFSETQ. Trimming shortened V by 0 bases and J by 4 bases, and 13 bases separated the two germline ends. The CDR3 runs 15 residues. CDR3 sequence reads: CASSLDAGVGTEAFF. As DNA, the CDR3 is TGCGCCAGCAGCTTGGATGCAGGGGTGGGCACTGAAGCTTTCTTT.

The chain carries TRBV30 and TRBJ2-7; D is unresolved. This CDR3 has 13 residues. V gave up 0 bases and J gave up 4 bases, with 10 bases separating them. From germline, CDR1 is GTSNPN and CDR2 SVGIG (reference sequence). In nucleotides, the CDR3 is TGTGCCTGGAGTGTACAACATAAATACGAGCAGTACTTC. Translation gives CAWSVQHKYEQYF.

This clone turned up a few times. This sample includes further DNA sequences coding for the same CDR3. The chain is built from TRBV10-1 and TRBJ2-7, with 7 positions matching TRBD1. The germline V gene encodes CDR1 WNHNN and CDR2 SYGVQD (reference sequence). The CDR3 totals 13 residues. V lost 6 bases and J lost 2; bases outside the gene matches: 4. CDR3 amino acids: CASSRDRAYEQYF. The CDR3 nucleotides are TGCGCCAGCAGCCGGGACAGAGCCTACGAGCAGTACTTC.

The genes are TRBV7-3 and TRBJ2-7; D is possibly TRBD1 (6 bases). The CDR3 sequence is 14 residues long. Germline V gene lookup returns CDR1 SGHTA and CDR2 FQGTGA. Trimming took 2 bases from V and 2 from J, leaving 10 bases between them. The CDR3 here is CASSLGSGAYEQYF. The DNA of the CDR3 is TGTGCCAGCAGCTTAGGTTCAGGGGCCTACGAGCAGTACTTC.

The rearrangement uses TRBV28 and TRBJ1-6, with 10 bases identical to TRBD1. Germline V gives CDR1 MDHEN, CDR2 SYDVKM. V shed 4 bases, J shed 5 bases, and the junction held 2 bases outside the gene matches. The CDR3 loop spans 15 amino acids. CDR3 sequence (DNA): TGTGCCAGCAGTTCCGGGACAGGGGATAATTCACCCCTCCACTTT. Translating it yields CASSSGTGDNSPLHF.

The chain links TRBV6-5 to TRBJ2-7; tentatively, D is TRBD2 (5 bases). The germline CDR1 and CDR2 sequences are MNHEY and SVGAGI. Trimming cost V 6 bases and J 0 bases, with 9 bases left between them. The CDR3 has 13 residues. The CDR3 coding sequence is TGTGCCAGCAGAGGGCGGGTCTCCTACGAGCAGTACTTC. It encodes CASRGRVSYEQYF.

This clone appeared a single time. The V and J genes are TRBV25-1 and TRBJ1-3; 10 bases map to TRBD1. The germline V gene has CDR1 MGHDK and CDR2 SYGVNS. This CDR3 has 16 amino acids. With 4 bases clipped from V and 2 bases from J, the junction kept 5 bases outside the gene matches. The CDR3 bases are TGTGCCAGCAGTGTTCGACAGGGGGCGACTGGAAACACCATATATTTT. It translates to CASSVRQGATGNTIYF.

The chain is built from TRBV6-5 and TRBJ2-7; weak D call: TRBD2 (7 bases). Trimming took off 6 bases at V and 2 bases at J, with 17 bases between the two ends. Looked up from germline, CDR1 is MNHEY and CDR2 is SVGAGI. The CDR3 sequence is 15 residues long. The CDR3 DNA reads as TGTGCCAGCAGCCAGGGGAGGGGCTGGACCTACGAGCAGTACTTC. It yields the protein CASSQGRGWTYEQYF.

The V and J genes are TRBV7-9 and TRBJ2-3, with D possibly TRBD1 on 5 matching bases. Germline V CDR1 and CDR2: SEHNR, FQNEAQ (reference sequence). The CDR3 is made up of 16 amino acids. V was shortened by 6 bases and J by 4 bases, with 20 bases between the two germline ends. In DNA form, the CDR3 reads TGTGCCAGCAGGTCTGGGGCAGGATCTGTGTCAGATACGCAGTATTTT. Encoded protein: CASRSGAGSVSDTQYF.